These T cell receptor beta chains were read from a single sample in a study of CD4 and CD8 cells across lung adenocarcinoma regions. TCRdb reprocessed the PCR reads via MiXCR and lists one record per CDR3 protein. The profile shows around 3,800 distinct CDR3 sequences, roughly 66% of them singletons. Sequences were obtained from CD4+ T cells from the center of a lung tumor. Receptors originate from a male donor with lung adenocarcinoma. The CD4 and CD8 labels of this study may be unreliable. Each CDR3 is given with its conserved first and last residue. A D gene is named only where the DNA matches it firmly. Clone size is stated in some rows and not others, as once, few, many or a class when expanded.

j_gene,abundance,v_gene,d_gene,CDR3nt,CDR3aa
TRBJ2-6,few,TRBV27,-,TGTGCCAGCAGTTTTTGGTCTGGGGCCAACGTCCTGACTTTC,CASSFWSGANVLTF
TRBJ1-4,-,TRBV6-1,-,TGTGCCAGCAGTGGCACGATGCGTCAAAATGAAAAACTGTTTTTT,CASSGTMRQNEKLFF
TRBJ2-7,-,TRBV6-1,-,TGTGCCAGCAGGAGCTTAGCGGCCTACGAGCAGTACTTC,CASRSLAAYEQYF
TRBJ1-5,-,TRBV6-2/TRBV6-3,-,TGTGCCAGCAGTTACTCGAGTAGTGTAGGGGGGGTTTATAGCAATCAGCCCCAGCATTTT,CASSYSSSVGGVYSNQPQHF
TRBJ2-2,large,TRBV6-4,TRBD2,TGTGCCAGCAGTGACTCTAGCGGGAGCACCGGGGAGCTGTTTTTT,CASSDSSGSTGELFF
TRBJ2-3,-,TRBV6-1,TRBD1,TGTGCCAGCATGAGGACAGGGGAAACCGAGGAGCTGTATTTT,CASMRTGETEELYF
TRBJ1-3,-,TRBV6-1,-,TGTGCCAGCCGAGCGACGGACTCCTCTGGAAACACCATATATTTT,CASRATDSSGNTIYF
TRBJ1-4,-,TRBV6-1,-,TGTGCCAGCAGGGCTAGGGGGATCGGTAATGAAAAACTGTTTTTT,CASRARGIGNEKLFF
TRBJ2-1,-,TRBV6-5,-,TGTGCCAGCAGTTACTCAGGAACTACCTACGAGCAGTTCTTC,CASSYSGTTYEQFF
TRBJ2-7,-,TRBV27,-,TGTGCGGGGAGTGGGGGGCGTGACACAGATACGCAGTACTTC,CAGSGGRDTDTQYF
TRBJ1-1,-,TRBV6-1,-,TGTGCCAGCAGTGAACTCGGGCAGGGAGGAGGTGAAGCTTTCTTT,CASSELGQGGGEAFF
TRBJ2-6,-,TRBV12-3/TRBV12-4,-,TGTGCCAGCAGCATTCTGGGGAGAGTCACCGGGGCCAACGTCCTGACTTTC,CASSILGRVTGANVLTF
TRBJ2-5,-,TRBV7-2,-,TGTGCCAGCAGCGCGGACGGACGTGGGCGGACCCAGTACTTC,CASSADGRGRTQYF
TRBJ2-2,-,TRBV6-1,-,TGTGCCAGCAACTTTAATGGGAACACCGGGGAGCTGTTTTTT,CASNFNGNTGELFF
TRBJ2-2,-,TRBV6-1,-,TGTGCCAGCAGTGGAGAGGGCACCTTGGGCACCGGGGAGCTGTTTTTT,CASSGEGTLGTGELFF
TRBJ2-1,-,TRBV12-3/TRBV12-4,TRBD1,TGTGCCAGCAGTTTGTGGCAGGGGGTCTACAATGAGCAGTTCTTC,CASSLWQGVYNEQFF
TRBJ2-1,-,TRBV6-1,TRBD1,TGTGCCAGCAGTGAAGTCCGGGACAGGCTGGGTGAGCAGTTCTTC,CASSEVRDRLGEQFF
TRBJ2-5,-,TRBV7-8,TRBD2,TGTGCCAGCAGCTCGTTAGCGGGAGCGGGGGAGACCCAGTACTTC,CASSSLAGAGETQYF
TRBJ1-1,-,TRBV6-1,-,TGTGCCAGCAAGAGCGGGGGGCACTCTGAAGCTTTCTTT,CASKSGGHSEAFF
TRBJ1-2,once,TRBV6-5,-,TGTGCCAGCAGTTTCCAAGGGGGGAATGGTGGCTACACCTTC,CASSFQGGNGGYTF
TRBJ2-4,few,TRBV7-2,TRBD2,TGTGCCAGCAGCTTAGAGGGCGGGGGACAAAACATTCAGTACTTC,CASSLEGGGQNIQYF
TRBJ1-1,-,TRBV6-1,-,TGTGCCAGCTCTATAACAGGGAACACTGAAGCTTTCTTT,CASSITGNTEAFF
TRBJ1-2,-,TRBV6-1,TRBD1,TGTGCCAGCAGCCCAAGACAGGGGTGGAGCTATGGCTACACCTTC,CASSPRQGWSYGYTF
TRBJ2-1,once,TRBV6-1,TRBD2,TGTGCCAGCAGTGAGCTAGCGGGAGACAATGAGCAGTTCTTC,CASSELAGDNEQFF
TRBJ1-1,once,TRBV6-1,-,TGTGCCAGCAGTCGGGGGTTTGACACTGAAGCTTTCTTT,CASSRGFDTEAFF
TRBJ2-1,-,TRBV6-1,TRBD2,TGTGCCAGCAGTACCCGGACTAGCGGGAGGGAGAGGGAGCAGTTCTTC,CASSTRTSGREREQFF
TRBJ1-2,medium-sized,TRBV7-2,-,TGTGCCAGCAGCTTAGGGGTATTCGGCTACACCTTC,CASSLGVFGYTF